One sample yielded the 20 T cell receptor beta chains listed below, sequenced in a study of CD8 T cells in Susac syndrome. Reverse transcription of roughly 0.5 to 1 ug RNA was performed with random hexamers. TCRdb fed the immunoSEQ multiplex PCR reads into MiXCR, producing one record per CDR3 protein. The sample lists 180,000 or so distinct CDR3 sequences, just under 95% seen once, with around 0.14% in the top ten. The sequencing input was CD4+ T cells from PBMCs. These receptors came from a human donor in good health.

CDR3 sequence reads: CSVGGAWGYTF. DNA for the CDR3: TGCAGCGTTGGGGGGGCTTGGGGCTACACCTTC. The gene calls are TRBV29-1 and TRBJ1-2; weak D call: TRBD1 (6 bases). The CDR3 spans 11 residues. Germline V gene lookup returns CDR1 SQVTM and CDR2 ANQGSEA. V was pared by 4 bases and J by 8 bases, with 11 bases between.

This chain uses TRBV27 with TRBJ2-2, with D maybe TRBD1 (6 bases). Per the germline V gene, CDR1 is MNHEY and CDR2 is SMNVEV (reference sequence). This CDR3 spans 13 amino acids. The V end was cut by 2 bases, the J end by 5 bases, with 6 bases between. CDR3 sequence reads: CASSLGQTGELFF. CDR3 bases: TGTGCCAGCAGTTTAGGACAGACCGGGGAGCTGTTTTTT.

The chain is built from TRBV9 and TRBJ1-2; no firm D call. Trimming removed 0 bases at V and 4 bases at J, with 13 bases between. Looked up from germline, CDR1 is SGDLS and CDR2 is YYNGEE. The CDR3 contains 15 residues. DNA of the CDR3: TGTGCCAGCAGCGTAGATCCACCCGATCTCTATGGCTACACCTTC. It codes for CASSVDPPDLYGYTF.

This clonotype is a singleton in its sample. This chain joins TRBV4-2 and TRBJ2-7; D might be TRBD2 (5 bases). Per the germline V gene, CDR1 is LGHNA and CDR2 is YNFKEQ. The CDR3 extends over 16 amino acids. V lost 2 bases, J lost 3 bases, and 17 bases lay in between. The CDR3 DNA follows: TGTGCCAGCAGCCAAACGGCTAGTGGCCGGGGCTACGAGCAGTACTTC. It codes for CASSQTASGRGYEQYF.

The rearrangement joins TRBV30 to TRBJ1-1; 7 nucleotides match TRBD1. The CDR3 runs to 16 residues. CDR1 is GTSNPN, CDR2 SVGIG, per germline (reference sequence). J gave up 0 bases and V 3 bases, and 10 bases lay outside the gene matches. The CDR3 DNA sequence: TGTGCCTGGAGAAGAAAGACAGGGAGGTTGAACACTGAAGCTTTCTTT. Protein: CAWRRKTGRLNTEAFF.

The rearrangement uses TRBV5-6 and TRBJ2-7; 7 nucleotides match TRBD2. Germline trimming cut 3 bases from V and 5 bases from J; bases unmatched to any gene: 8. The CDR3 extends over 14 amino acids. Germline V CDR1 and CDR2: SGHDT, YYEEEE. CDR3 sequence: CASSWRGTRDEQYF. The CDR3 coding sequence is TGTGCCAGCAGCTGGCGGGGGACTCGAGACGAGCAGTACTTC.

The V call is TRBV29-1, the J call TRBJ1-3; D unresolved. With 3 bases removed from V and 3 bases from J, the gap between germline ends came to 6 bases. CDR1 and CDR2 (germline): SQVTM, ANQGSEA. The CDR3 is 12 residues long. CDR3 region: CSVEGGGNTIYF. In nucleotides, the CDR3 is TGCAGCGTTGAGGGTGGTGGAAACACCATATATTTT.

V and J are TRBV5-4 and TRBJ2-6; D is perhaps TRBD2 (5 bases). V lost 2 bases and J lost 4, with 13 bases in between. From germline, CDR1 is SGHNT and CDR2 YYREEE (reference sequence). This CDR3 region has 16 residues. CDR3 sequence reads: CASSLGSSGGANVLTF. The CDR3, as DNA: TGTGCCAGCAGCTTAGGATCTTCGGGGGGGGCCAACGTCCTGACTTTC.

V usage is TRBV4-1 and J usage is TRBJ2-7; 7 positions match TRBD2. Germline V gene data show CDR1 as MGHRA and CDR2 as YSYEKL. The CDR3 is made up of 16 amino acids. Germline trimming cut 4 bases from V and 2 bases from J; bases unmatched to any gene: 11. The CDR3: CASSPSFVGGTYEQYF. CDR3 nucleotide sequence: TGCGCCAGCAGCCCCAGTTTCGTCGGGGGGACCTACGAGCAGTACTTC.

The J gene is TRBJ2-6, the V gene TRBV29-1, with D perhaps given as TRBD1 or TRBD2 (5 bases each). Between the trimmed V and J ends, which lost 5 bases and 3 bases, there was a span of 8 bases. Germline V gene sequence: CDR1 SQVTM, CDR2 ANQGSEA. This CDR3 is built from 13 residues. DNA of the CDR3: TGCAGCGTTCGAGGGGATGGGGCCAACGTCCTGACTTTC. It translates to CSVRGDGANVLTF.

J is TRBJ2-7 and V is TRBV7-2; D is unresolved. Per germline, CDR1 SGHTA and CDR2 FQGNSA. Between the trimmed V and J ends, which lost 0 bases and 2 bases, there was a span of 11 bases. This CDR3 is built from 15 residues. The CDR3 region has the DNA TGTGCCAGCAGCTTAGCCTCAGACGGCCCCTACGAGCAGTACTTC. It is translated as CASSLASDGPYEQYF.

The chain carries TRBV9 and TRBJ2-5; D tentatively reads TRBD1 or TRBD2 (6 bases each). V was pared by 3 bases and J by 5 bases, with 11 bases between. Germline-derived CDR1 and CDR2 are SGDLS and YYNGEE. The CDR3 contains 13 residues. CDR3: CASSGTGRETQYF. CDR3 nucleotide sequence: TGTGCCAGCAGCGGCACAGGGAGGGAGACCCAGTACTTC.

The chain employs TRBV7-9 and TRBJ1-1; no clear D. The CDR3 contains 14 residues. V was shortened by 2 bases and J by 1 base, with 8 bases between the two germline ends. The germline gives CDR1 SEHNR, CDR2 FQNEAQ (reference sequence). CDR3 amino acids: CASSLISENTEAFF. CDR3 coding DNA: TGTGCCAGCAGCTTAATTTCGGAGAACACTGAAGCTTTCTTT.

V and J are TRBV30 and TRBJ2-3; D not certain. CDR3 length: 13 amino acids. Per germline, CDR1 GTSNPN and CDR2 SVGIG (reference sequence). Trimming cost V 2 bases and J 2 bases, with 8 bases left between them. The CDR3 region is CAWSLSLTDTQYF. Written as DNA, the CDR3 is TGTGCCTGGAGTCTATCTCTCACAGATACGCAGTATTTT.

The CDR3 DNA reads TGCAGCGTTGAAGAGACCCAGTACTTC. This gives the protein CSVEETQYF. The J gene is TRBJ2-5, the V gene TRBV29-1; no firm D call. The germline V gene has CDR1 SQVTM and CDR2 ANQGSEA. There are 9 residues in the CDR3. Trimming cost V 0 bases and J 7 bases, with 0 bases left between them.

V and J are TRBV29-1 and TRBJ2-5, with TRBD2 identical over 11 bases. CDR3 length: 14 amino acids. CDR1 and CDR2 from the germline V gene are SQVTM and ANQGSEA. Losses at the gene ends were 4 bases for V and 11 bases for J; bases not matched to a gene: 12. CDR3 loop: CSVAGGGLAVTQYF. CDR3 nucleotide sequence: TGCAGCGTTGCGGGGGGGGGACTAGCGGTCACTCAGTACTTC.

This clonotype was seen just once. The chain combines TRBV20-1 with TRBJ2-5, with D perhaps TRBD2 (6 bases). The CDR3 covers 13 residues. Germline CDR1 is DFQATT and CDR2 is SNEGSKA (reference sequence). V gave up 8 bases and J gave up 1 base, with 14 bases separating them. The CDR3 sequence is CSTGTGSQETQYF. In DNA, the CDR3 is TGCAGTACCGGGACCGGGAGCCAAGAGACCCAGTACTTC.

The rearrangement links TRBV4-3 to TRBJ1-5, with D possibly being TRBD1 (5 bases). The CDR3 loop spans 15 amino acids. Germline V gene lookup returns CDR1 LGHNA and CDR2 YSLEER. V lost 4 bases and J 0 bases, leaving 10 bases between the germline ends. CDR3 residues: CASSRTSNSNQPQHF. CDR3 DNA: TGCGCCAGCAGCCGGACAAGCAATAGCAATCAGCCCCAGCATTTT.

This rearrangement joins TRBV12-3 or TRBV12-4 to TRBJ1-5; maybe TRBD1 (5 bases). The CDR3 spans 16 residues. Trimming took 5 bases from V and 3 from J, leaving 17 bases between them. The CDR3 region has the DNA TGTGCCAGCAGTCCCGGGACCGGAGCATTCAATCAGCCCCAGCATTTT. This translates into CASSPGTGAFNQPQHF.

The chain couples TRBV6-5 to TRBJ1-1; 7 bases agree with TRBD1. Trimming at V came to 4 bases and at J to 4 bases, leaving 6 bases not matched to a gene. The CDR3 contains 14 residues. Germline CDR1 reads MNHEY; CDR2 reads SVGAGI. CDR3 residues: CASSFRQGGTEAFF. As DNA, the CDR3 is TGTGCCAGCAGTTTCCGACAGGGAGGCACTGAAGCTTTCTTT.